The T cell receptor beta chain under discussion was sequenced for a study of cytomegalovirus exposure and HLA in healthy donors. Deletions cut 3 bases from V and 5 bases from J, with 11 bases between. CDR3 size: 14 residues. Germline V CDR1 and CDR2: SGHTS, YDEGEE. Use of 60 Vbeta and 13 Jbeta primers characterized the PCR. Generated by immunoSEQ multiplex PCR, the TCRdb table keeps only in-frame clones and is missing some. The sample holds 110,000 to 150,000 clones, 78% seen once. The sample was PBMCs. The clonotype was recovered from a male donor in good health and CMV-seronegative. The chain uses TRBV5-8 and TRBJ1-4, with D uncertain. The CDR3 sequence is CASSSGGLNEKLFF. CDR3 DNA: TGTGCCAGCAGCTCGGGCGGACTAAATGAAAAACTGTTTTTT. The full variable domain, rest sourced from reference TRBV5-8 and TRBJ1-4, is EAGVTQSPTHLIKTRGQQATLRCSPISGHTSVYWYQQALGLGLQFLLWYDEGEERNRGNFPPRFSGRQFPNYSSELNVNALELEDSALYLCASSSGGLNEKLFFGSGTQLSVL.